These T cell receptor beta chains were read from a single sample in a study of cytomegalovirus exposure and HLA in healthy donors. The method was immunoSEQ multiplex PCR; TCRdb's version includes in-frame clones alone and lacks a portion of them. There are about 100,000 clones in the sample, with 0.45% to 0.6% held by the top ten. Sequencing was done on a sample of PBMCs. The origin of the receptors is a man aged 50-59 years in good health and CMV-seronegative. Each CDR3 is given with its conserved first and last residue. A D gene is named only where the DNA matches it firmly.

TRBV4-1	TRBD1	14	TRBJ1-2	TGCGCCAGCAGCCAAACGGAGGGGGCCTATGGCTACACCTTC	CASSQTEGAYGYTF
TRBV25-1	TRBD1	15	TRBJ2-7	TGTGCCAGCAGTGACGATAGGGGGCCGCACCGGGAGCAGTACTTC	CASSDDRGPHREQYF
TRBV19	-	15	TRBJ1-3	TGTGCCAGTAGTGTGGGGCCTCGCTCTGGAAACACCATATATTTT	CASSVGPRSGNTIYF
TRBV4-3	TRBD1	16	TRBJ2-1	TGCGCCAGCAGCCATCTCATCGGGACAGGGCCCCATGAGCAGTTCTTC	CASSHLIGTGPHEQFF
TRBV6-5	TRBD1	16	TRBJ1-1	TGTGCCAGCAGTTACGACTTCGGACAGGGGGACACTGAAGCTTTCTTT	CASSYDFGQGDTEAFF
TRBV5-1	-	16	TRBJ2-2	TGCGCCAGCAGCTCACAGGGACAAGGAGACACCGGGGAGCTGTTTTTT	CASSSQGQGDTGELFF
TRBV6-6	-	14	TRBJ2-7	TGTGCCAGCAGTTACTCGCGGGTTTCCTACGAGCAGTACTTC	CASSYSRVSYEQYF
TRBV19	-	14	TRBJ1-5	TGTGCCAGTAGTATCACAGGTGATAATCAGCCCCAGCATTTT	CASSITGDNQPQHF
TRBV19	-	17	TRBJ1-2	TGTGCCAGTGCCCTCTTAGGTGGCAGGGGTACCGTCTATGGCTACACCTTC	CASALLGGRGTVYGYTF
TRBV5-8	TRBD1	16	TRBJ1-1	TGTGCCAGCAGCCGTTACAGGGGCGGTGCGAACACTGAAGCTTTCTTT	CASSRYRGGANTEAFF
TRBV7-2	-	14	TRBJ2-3	TGTGCCAGCAGCCCGGGGGGCCAAACAGATACGCAGTATTTT	CASSPGGQTDTQYF
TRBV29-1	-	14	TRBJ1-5	TGCAGCGCCGCCTTTGGAGACGGGTTATGGCCCCAGCATTTT	CSAAFGDGLWPQHF
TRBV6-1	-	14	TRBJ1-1	TGTGCCAGCAGTGAAGGGGGGGTGAACACTGAAGCTTTCTTT	CASSEGGVNTEAFF
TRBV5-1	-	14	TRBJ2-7	TGCGCCAGCAGCTTCGGCGGCCGCGCCTACGAGCAGTACTTC	CASSFGGRAYEQYF
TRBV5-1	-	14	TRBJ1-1	TGCGCCAGCAGCTTGGGTCCATTGAACACTGAAGCTTTCTTT	CASSLGPLNTEAFF
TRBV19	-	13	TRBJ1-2	TGTGCCAGTAGTATCGACAGTACCTATGGCTACACCTTC	CASSIDSTYGYTF
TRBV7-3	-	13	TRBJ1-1	TGTGCCAGCAGCCCGGACGTAGCGGGTGAAGCTTTCTTT	CASSPDVAGEAFF
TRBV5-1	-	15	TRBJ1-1	TGCGCCAGCAGCTTGGATCCGGGAAGTAAAACTGAAGCTTTCTTT	CASSLDPGSKTEAFF